One sample yielded the 24 T cell receptor beta chains listed below, sequenced in a study of blood T cell repertoires in COVID-19. Measured with immunoSEQ multiplex PCR; TCRdb has only the in-frame clones, and not every one. This sample has 150,000 to 200,000 clones, with 80% found just once. Source material: PBMCs or T cells enriched from blood (not recorded which). These receptors came from a man aged 40-50 years who had recovered from COVID-19.

The rearrangement joins TRBV5-1 to TRBJ2-2; 9 bases agree with TRBD2. This CDR3 has 15 residues. V lost 6 bases and J lost 4; bases outside the gene matches: 7. CDR1 SGHRS and CDR2 YFSETQ come from the germline V gene. The CDR3 reads CASNLAGEATGELFF. The CDR3 DNA reads as TGCGCCAGCAACTTAGCGGGGGAAGCCACCGGGGAGCTGTTTTTT.

The CDR3 DNA follows: TGTGCCAGCTCCCGAAGCGGGGCCGTCTACGAGCAGTACTTC. This gives the protein CASSRSGAVYEQYF. The chain carries TRBV18 and TRBJ2-7; 7 positions agree with TRBD2. J was trimmed by 3 bases and V by 6 bases; bases with no gene match: 8. Germline-derived CDR1 and CDR2 are KGHSH and LQKENI. This CDR3 is built from 14 residues.

The J gene is TRBJ2-1, the V gene TRBV29-1, with 12 positions matching TRBD2. The J segment lost 6 bases and the V segment lost 4 bases, leaving 7 bases of the junction unmatched. Germline V gives CDR1 SQVTM, CDR2 ANQGSEA. The CDR3 has 15 residues. The CDR3 nucleotides are TGCAGCGTTGTGTCTAGCGGGGGGGCGTCCAATGAGCAGTTCTTC. As protein: CSVVSSGGASNEQFF.

V is TRBV13 and J is TRBJ2-1, with a tentative D call TRBD2 (6 bases). V was cut by 5 bases and J by 0 bases, with 17 bases left in between. The CDR3 extends over 17 amino acids. Germline CDR1 and CDR2: PRHDT and FYEKMQ (reference sequence). The CDR3 reads CASSAPPTSRSYNEQFF. Here the CDR3 DNA reads TGTGCCAGCAGCGCCCCCCCTACTAGCCGCTCCTACAATGAGCAGTTCTTC. The full variable domain, rest sourced from reference TRBV13 and TRBJ2-1, is AAGVIQSPRHLIKEKRETATLKCYPIPRHDTVYWYQQGPGQDPQFLISFYEKMQSDKGSIPDRFSAQQFSDYHSELNMSSLELGDSALYFCASSAPPTSRSYNEQFFGPGTRLTVL.

The sample holds one count of this clone. V and J are TRBV6-5 and TRBJ2-1; D possibly corresponds to TRBD1 (6 bases). The germline V gene has CDR1 MNHEY and CDR2 SVGAGI. V lost 6 bases and J 4 bases, leaving 16 bases between the germline ends. The CDR3 length is 15 residues. As DNA, the CDR3 is TGTGCCAGCAGCTCCCAGGGGAAGGTTTACAATGAGCAGTTCTTC. Translated, it gives CASSSQGKVYNEQFF.

The chain recombines TRBV7-3 with TRBJ1-1; D gene unclear. V was pared by 3 bases and J by 3 bases, with 8 bases between. CDR1 and CDR2 from the germline V gene are SGHTA and FQGTGA. The CDR3 consists of 13 residues. This CDR3 is CASSLTRDTEAFF. CDR3 nucleotide sequence: TGTGCCAGCAGCTTGACGCGGGACACTGAAGCTTTCTTT.

In its sample, this clone was seen a few times. J is TRBJ1-1 and V is TRBV19; no firm D call. The CDR3 totals 11 residues. With 7 bases removed from V and 7 bases from J, the gap between germline ends came to 10 bases. Per germline, CDR1 LNHDA and CDR2 SQIVND (reference sequence). The chain's CDR3 is CASMSESEAFF. The CDR3 coding sequence is TGTGCCAGTATGTCCGAGAGTGAAGCTTTCTTT.

The V and J genes are TRBV5-1 and TRBJ2-7; D gene ambiguous. CDR1 is SGHRS and CDR2 is YFSETQ in the germline V gene. The CDR3 has 11 residues. V lost 8 bases and J lost 5, with 11 bases in between. CDR3 bases: TGCGCCAGGTACTGCCGCCACGAGCAGTACGTC. Encoded protein: CARYCRHEQYV.

J is TRBJ1-1 and V is TRBV5-4, with 10 bases matching TRBD1. V lost 3 bases, J lost 5 bases, and 10 bases stayed unmatched. The CDR3 has 16 residues. CDR1 SGHNT and CDR2 YYREEE come from the germline V gene (reference sequence). This CDR3 reads CASSSFRQGAGTEAFF. Written as DNA, the CDR3 is TGTGCCAGCAGCTCGTTTCGACAGGGGGCGGGGACTGAAGCTTTCTTT.

This clone was seen a few times. The chain couples TRBV7-8 to TRBJ1-1; 7 bases map to TRBD1. The trim removed 5 bases at V and 2 bases at J, leaving 11 bases unmatched. Germline CDR1 SGHVS, CDR2 FQNEAQ. This CDR3 region has 16 residues. CDR3 amino acids: CASSLLNRGSNTEAFF. For the CDR3, the DNA is TGTGCCAGCAGCCTTCTGAACAGGGGAAGCAACACTGAAGCTTTCTTT.

This clone was detected many times. This chain joins TRBV10-2 and TRBJ2-7; 7 bases line up with TRBD1. Germline assignment: CDR1 WSHSY and CDR2 SAAADI. The CDR3 sequence is 14 residues long. V was clipped by 8 bases and J by 2 bases; unmatched bases: 9. This CDR3 reads CASSEQGFTYEQYF. As DNA, the CDR3 is TGCGCCAGCTCGGAACAGGGGTTTACCTACGAGCAGTACTTC.

The J gene is TRBJ2-1, the V gene TRBV3-1 (or the pseudogene TRBV3-2), with D possibly matching TRBD2 (6 bases). The CDR3 extends over 16 amino acids. Trimming took off 0 bases at V and 5 bases at J, with 14 bases between the two ends. CDR1 LGHDT and CDR2 YNNKEL come from the germline V gene (reference sequence). The CDR3 DNA reads TGTGCCAGCAGCCAAGATGTGGCGGGGAGAAACAATGAGCAGTTCTTC. Protein product: CASSQDVAGRNNEQFF.

The chain joins TRBV27 to TRBJ2-3; TRBD2 matches at 9 bases. The germline V gene has CDR1 MNHEY and CDR2 SMNVEV (reference sequence). V lost 6 bases, J lost 4 bases, and 11 bases stayed unmatched. This CDR3 is built from 16 residues. The DNA for the CDR3 is TGTGCCAGCAGGGGCCAGTCGCGGGGGGGGTCAGATACGCAGTATTTT. Protein sequence: CASRGQSRGGSDTQYF.

The J gene is TRBJ1-6, the V gene TRBV11-2; 8 bases are shared with TRBD1. V dropped 5 bases and J dropped 8; count of bases not matched to a gene: 5. In germline, CDR1 is SGHAT, CDR2 FQNNGV. The CDR3 extends over 14 amino acids. Written as DNA, the CDR3 is TGTGCCAGCAGCCCGCAGGGGGCTGATTCACCCCTCCACTTT. Amino acid sequence: CASSPQGADSPLHF.

This chain uses TRBV30 with TRBJ2-3; D possibly corresponds to TRBD1 (6 bases). The CDR3 consists of 14 residues. CDR1 and CDR2 (germline): GTSNPN, SVGIG (reference sequence). The ends were cut back, 4 bases at V and 2 bases at J, with 13 bases in the middle. The CDR3 region is CAWIDRTSTDTQYF. DNA of the CDR3: TGTGCCTGGATAGACAGGACTTCCACAGATACGCAGTATTTT. Using reference TRBV30 and TRBJ2-3 for the parts outside the CDR3, the full variable domain is SQTIHQWPATLVQPVGSPLSLECTVEGTSNPNLYWYRQAAGRGLQLLFYSVGIGQISSEVPQNLSASRPQDRQFILSSKKLLLSDSGFYLCAWIDRTSTDTQYFGPGTRLTVL.

This chain connects TRBV7-8 to TRBJ2-3; TRBD2 might be the D (5 bases). CDR1 SGHVS and CDR2 FQNEAQ come from the germline V gene. The CDR3 covers 15 residues. V gave up 5 bases and J gave up 2 bases, with 14 bases separating them. CDR3 in DNA: TGTGCCAGCAGCGTGCGGGCCCACCCCACAGATACGCAGTATTTT. Protein sequence: CASSVRAHPTDTQYF.

This clone was seen once. The genes are TRBV19 and TRBJ1-1, with D unclear. This CDR3 contains 13 residues. V gave up 4 bases and J gave up 1 base, with 7 bases separating them. Germline CDR1 is LNHDA and CDR2 is SQIVND (reference sequence). CDR3 in DNA: TGTGCCAGTAGTACTCGACAGAACACTGAAGCTTTCTTT. As protein: CASSTRQNTEAFF.

V is TRBV19 and J is TRBJ2-2, with TRBD1 matching over 8 bases. Trimming at V came to 6 bases and at J to 3 bases, leaving 6 bases not matched to a gene. Germline loops: CDR1 LNHDA, CDR2 SQIVND (reference sequence). The CDR3 has 15 residues. Written as DNA, the CDR3 is TGTGCCAGTAGAAACCGCAGGGGGCACACCGGGGAGCTGTTTTTT. The encoded protein is CASRNRRGHTGELFF. The variable domain in full, completed from reference TRBV19 and TRBJ2-2, reads DGGITQSPKYLFRKEGQNVTLSCEQNLNHDAMYWYRQDPGQGLRLIYYSQIVNDFQKGDIAEGYSVSREKKESFPLTVTSAQKNPTAFYLCASRNRRGHTGELFFGEGSRLTVL.

This chain links TRBV7-3 with TRBJ2-3; 13 nucleotides line up with TRBD2. CDR3 length equals 18 residues. V lost 5 bases and J lost 0; bases outside the gene matches: 8. Germline V lookup: CDR1 SGHTA, CDR2 FQGTGA. The CDR3 nucleotides read TGTGCCAGCAGCCGCGGACTAGCGGGGGTTCCTAGCACAGATACGCAGTATTTT. Protein sequence: CASSRGLAGVPSTDTQYF.

The CDR3 reads CASSQRRPDSGMKNIQYF. For the CDR3, the DNA is TGTGCCAGCAGCCAACGCCGACCCGACAGTGGTATGAAAAACATTCAGTACTTC. The genes are TRBV3-1 (or the pseudogene TRBV3-2) and TRBJ2-4, with D possibly TRBD1 on 5 matching bases. Trimming pared 2 bases from V and 4 bases from J, leaving 21 bases between. This CDR3 contains 18 residues. Germline-derived CDR1 and CDR2 are LGHDT and YNNKEL (reference sequence).

The rearrangement joins TRBV13 to TRBJ2-2; perhaps TRBD2 as D (5 bases). Germline V gene data show CDR1 as PRHDT and CDR2 as FYEKMQ (reference sequence). The CDR3 is made up of 18 amino acids. Trimming removed 0 bases from V and 4 bases from J, with 18 bases in between. CDR3 bases: TGTGCCAGCAGCTTAGGCCCCTCACGGGGAGAGAGCACCGGGGAGCTGTTTTTT. Amino acid sequence: CASSLGPSRGESTGELFF.

The chain has TRBV6-5 and TRBJ2-1; D perhaps matches TRBD2 (5 bases). V lost 6 bases and J lost 3, with 15 bases in between. The CDR3 totals 15 residues. The germline V gene encodes CDR1 MNHEY and CDR2 SVGAGI. The CDR3 here is CASRGMSRDYNEQFF. DNA for the CDR3: TGTGCCAGCAGAGGAATGAGCCGGGACTACAATGAGCAGTTCTTC.

The chain joins TRBV6-2 or TRBV6-3 to TRBJ1-5; D may be TRBD1 (5 bases). The ends were cut back, 2 bases at V and 6 bases at J, with 11 bases in the middle. This CDR3 has 14 amino acids. Germline V gives CDR1 MNHEY, CDR2 SVGEGT. In nucleotides, the CDR3 is TGTGCCAGCAGTTACGTACAGGAGTCTCAGCCCCAGCATTTT. Translating gives CASSYVQESQPQHF.

The chain employs TRBV13 and TRBJ1-2; D not certain. The CDR3 covers 15 residues. V was clipped by 4 bases and J by 5 bases, with 17 bases between them. Germline V lookup: CDR1 PRHDT, CDR2 FYEKMQ (reference sequence). The CDR3 DNA follows: TGTGCCAGCAGCTCCCGTCTTGACAAACCTTATGGCTACACCTTC. Residues: CASSSRLDKPYGYTF. Combining the CDR3 with reference TRBV13 and TRBJ1-2 gives the whole variable domain AAGVIQSPRHLIKEKRETATLKCYPIPRHDTVYWYQQGPGQDPQFLISFYEKMQSDKGSIPDRFSAQQFSDYHSELNMSSLELGDSALYFCASSSRLDKPYGYTFGSGTRLTVV.